Presented here are 12 T cell receptor beta chains from one specimen sequenced in a study of siplizumab effects on memory and regulatory T cells. Assay used: immunoSEQ multiplex PCR; TCRdb lists only in-frame clones, some missing. This table holds 85,000 to 130,000 clones, about 93% found once. The sequencing input was Tregs sorted from blood. These receptors all stem from a human donor in good health.

V gene TRBV4-1 combines with J gene TRBJ2-7, with 10 positions matching TRBD2. J was trimmed by 2 bases and V by 4 bases; bases with no gene match: 11. The CDR3 contains 17 residues. The germline gives CDR1 MGHRA, CDR2 YSYEKL. This CDR3 reads CASSRRVGTSEAYEQYF. In nucleotides, the CDR3 is TGCGCCAGCAGCCGAAGGGTGGGGACTAGCGAGGCCTACGAGCAGTACTTC.

The rearrangement uses TRBV15 and TRBJ1-2; no firm D call. This CDR3 spans 15 amino acids. V was cut by 0 bases and J by 4 bases, with 12 bases left in between. Per the germline V gene, CDR1 is LNHNV and CDR2 is YYDKDF (reference sequence). CDR3 sequence reads: CATSRDKEGFYGYTF. The CDR3, as DNA: TGTGCCACCAGCAGAGATAAAGAGGGCTTCTATGGCTACACCTTC.

This chain joins TRBV19 and TRBJ2-3; 10 bases map to TRBD2. This CDR3 has 17 residues. CDR1 is LNHDA, CDR2 SQIVND, per germline (reference sequence). V gave up 5 bases and J gave up 5 bases; unmatched junction bases: 13. The CDR3 coding sequence is TGTGCCAGTAGTCACCCGGGCCTAGCGGGAGTGGGAGATACGCAGTATTTT. It encodes CASSHPGLAGVGDTQYF.

The chain joins TRBV9 to TRBJ2-5; tentatively, D is TRBD1 or TRBD2 (5 bases each). The CDR3 runs to 14 residues. V lost 9 bases, J lost 4 bases, and 19 bases lay in between. CDR1 SGDLS and CDR2 YYNGEE come from the germline V gene. CDR3 loop: CAILPPGPRETQYF. DNA for the CDR3: TGTGCCATTTTGCCCCCGGGACCCCGAGAGACCCAGTACTTC.

The chain's CDR3 is CASGGHHAEAFF. CDR3 DNA: TGCGCCAGCGGGGGACACCATGCTGAAGCTTTCTTT. The chain carries TRBV5-1 and TRBJ1-1, with TRBD1 as a possible D gene (6 bases). Trimming took off 7 bases at V and 6 bases at J, with 13 bases between the two ends. The germline V gene has CDR1 SGHRS and CDR2 YFSETQ. The CDR3 consists of 12 residues.

The gene calls are TRBV28 and TRBJ2-5, with 11 nucleotides matching TRBD1. This CDR3 has 13 amino acids. V shed 11 bases and J 4 bases; nucleotides not matched to a gene: 6. CDR1 is MDHEN and CDR2 is SYDVKM in the germline V gene. The CDR3 is CAYRDRGGETQYF. DNA of the CDR3: TGTGCCTACCGGGACAGGGGGGGAGAGACCCAGTACTTC.

The chain employs TRBV5-6 and TRBJ1-2; D unclear. The CDR3 length is 13 residues. CDR1 SGHDT and CDR2 YYEEEE come from the germline V gene. V shed 5 bases and J shed 4 bases, with 12 bases lying between them. CDR3: CASSVGRVYGYTF. The CDR3, as DNA: TGTGCCAGCAGTGTGGGGAGAGTCTATGGCTACACCTTC.

The chain employs TRBV7-2 and TRBJ2-3, with a tentative D call TRBD2 (5 bases). The V end lost 0 bases, the J end lost 3 bases, and 10 bases lay between the germline ends. This CDR3 is built from 15 residues. Germline V gene sequence: CDR1 SGHTA, CDR2 FQGNSA. CDR3 residues: CASSLAGVSTDTQYF. The DNA of the CDR3 is TGTGCCAGCAGCTTAGCGGGAGTGAGTACAGATACGCAGTATTTT.

The chain uses TRBV7-9 and TRBJ2-1, with TRBD2 as a possible D gene (5 bases). The germline CDR1 and CDR2 sequences are SEHNR and FQNEAQ (reference sequence). Between the trimmed V and J ends, which lost 1 base and 0 bases, there was a span of 16 bases. The CDR3 covers 18 residues. The CDR3 nucleotides are TGTGCCAGCAGCTTAGGTCTGGGCGGGCGTAGCTCCTACAATGAGCAGTTCTTC. Its protein is CASSLGLGGRSSYNEQFF.

The chain employs TRBV18 and TRBJ2-7; D unclear. CDR3 size: 14 residues. Trimming cost V 6 bases and J 2 bases, with 14 bases left between them. Germline V lookup: CDR1 KGHSH, CDR2 LQKENI. CDR3 nucleotide sequence: TGTGCCAGCTCTCCCTCGGGCGGTACCTACGAGCAGTACTTC. Encoded protein: CASSPSGGTYEQYF.

V usage is TRBV6-5 and J usage is TRBJ1-2; D call uncertain. The ends were cut back, 8 bases at V and 8 bases at J, with 6 bases in the middle. In germline, CDR1 is MNHEY, CDR2 SVGAGI. The CDR3 length is 9 residues. CDR3 bases: TGTGCCAGCGGCAGAGGCTACACCTTC. Translated, it gives CASGRGYTF.

V gene TRBV18 combines with J gene TRBJ1-2; D not certain. With 3 bases removed from V and 6 bases from J, the gap between germline ends came to 11 bases. CDR3 length: 13 residues. Germline V CDR1 and CDR2: KGHSH, LQKENI. The CDR3 nucleotides are TGTGCCAGCTCACCGATTGCAGATAATGGCTACACCTTC. Translating it yields CASSPIADNGYTF.